These 20 T cell receptor beta chains originate from one sample sequenced in a study of technical replicates of blood from a few donors. TCRdb's table, derived via immunoSEQ multiplex PCR, lists solely in-frame clones and lacks some. The data show 70,000 to 95,000 clones, with 97% seen just once and less than 0.2% held by the top ten. Sequencing was performed on T cells isolated from PBMCs. These receptors all come from a human donor in good health.

The V call is TRBV1, the J call TRBJ2-1; the table's TRBD2 call for D was not verified on the DNA. TRBV1 is a listed pseudogene. This CDR3 has 18 amino acids. The DNA for the CDR3 is TGCACCAGCAGCCGGATATCGCGGAAGCGGGGGGGCCAGAATGAGCAGTTCTTC. Protein product: CTSSRISRKRGGQNEQFF.

The J gene is TRBJ2-1, the V gene TRBV9; TRBD2 matches at 14 bases. The CDR3 sequence is 15 residues long. Trimming cost V 3 bases and J 8 bases; bases outside gene matches: 4. The germline V gene has CDR1 SGDLS and CDR2 YYNGEE. This CDR3 reads CASSETSGGAYEQFF. The CDR3 DNA follows: TGTGCCAGCAGCGAGACTAGCGGGGGGGCCTATGAGCAGTTCTTC.

The gene calls are TRBV5-1 and TRBJ2-7, with TRBD1 as a possible D gene (6 bases). The V gene lost 2 bases and the J gene lost 2 bases, with 11 bases spanning the gap. There are 14 residues in the CDR3. Germline CDR1 reads SGHRS; CDR2 reads YFSETQ. The CDR3 DNA sequence: TGCGCCAGCAGCTTAACAGGGAACCCCTACGAGCAGTACTTC. Its protein is CASSLTGNPYEQYF. The whole variable domain, remainder taken from reference TRBV5-1 and TRBJ2-7, is KAGVTQTPRYLIKTRGQQVTLSCSPISGHRSVSWYQQTPGQGLQFLFEYFSETQRNKGNFPGRFSGRQFSNSRSEMNVSTLELGDSALYLCASSLTGNPYEQYFGPGTRLTVT.

In its sample, this clone was seen a few times. This chain connects TRBV4-2 to TRBJ1-1; TRBD1 is a possible D gene (5 bases). The CDR3 has 13 amino acids. V was pared by 2 bases and J by 4 bases, with 8 bases between. Germline-derived CDR1 and CDR2 are LGHNA and YNFKEQ. The CDR3 DNA sequence: TGTGCCAGCAGCCAATCAGGGTTCACTGAAGCTTTCTTT. Translated: CASSQSGFTEAFF.

CDR3 coding DNA: TGTGCCAGCAGTGGGTTGGACAGGGGCACAGATACGCAGTATTTT. This codes for CASSGLDRGTDTQYF. The rearrangement joins TRBV2 to TRBJ2-3, with 8 bases lining up with TRBD1. Losses at the gene ends were 4 bases for V and 1 base for J; bases not matched to a gene: 4. The CDR3 has 15 amino acids. Germline V gene data show CDR1 as SNHLY and CDR2 as FYNNEI.

The CDR3 coding sequence is TGTGCCAGCAGTGACTCCGGGGGGCTAATACCTGAGGAGCAGTACTTC. Residues: CASSDSGGLIPEEQYF. V is TRBV6-4 and J is TRBJ2-7; D possibly corresponds to TRBD2 (7 bases). Germline V gene lookup returns CDR1 MRHNA and CDR2 SNTAGT. V was pared by 0 bases and J by 7 bases, with 19 bases between. This CDR3 spans 16 amino acids.

This rearrangement joins TRBV2 to TRBJ2-4; TRBD2 matches at 7 bases. CDR3 length: 15 residues. V was pared by 8 bases and J by 0 bases, with 7 bases of the junction left unmatched. Germline CDR1 reads SNHLY; CDR2 reads FYNNEI. This chain's CDR3 is CASQGEGLAKNIQYF. The CDR3 DNA reads TGTGCCAGCCAAGGGGAGGGTTTAGCCAAAAACATTCAGTACTTC. The entire variable domain, with the rest obtained from reference TRBV2 and TRBJ2-4, is as follows: EPEVTQTPSHQVTQMGQEVILRCVPISNHLYFYWYRQILGQKVEFLVSFYNNEISEKSEIFDDQFSVERPDGSNFTLKIRSTKLEDSAMYFCASQGEGLAKNIQYFGAGTRLSVL.

The genes are TRBV11-2 and TRBJ1-1, with D perhaps matching TRBD1 (6 bases). Germline V gene data show CDR1 as SGHAT and CDR2 as FQNNGV. The length of the CDR3 is 15 residues. Trimming left V 3 bases short and J 3 bases short, with 14 bases between. For the CDR3, the DNA is TGTGCCAGCAGCTTTTTGGGCCAGGGGTACACTGAAGCTTTCTTT. This sequence encodes CASSFLGQGYTEAFF.

The rearrangement joins TRBV13 to TRBJ2-7, with 10 positions matching TRBD2. After removal of 5 bases from V and 2 bases from J, the junction contained 6 bases not matched to a gene. Germline CDR1 reads PRHDT; CDR2 reads FYEKMQ (reference sequence). The CDR3 is 15 amino acids. The CDR3 nucleotides read TGTGCCAGCAGCCCTGGGACTAGCGAGGCCTACGAGCAGTACTTC. The encoded protein is CASSPGTSEAYEQYF.

V is TRBV5-1 and J is TRBJ2-7; 8 nucleotides line up with TRBD1. This CDR3 has 16 residues. Germline V CDR1 and CDR2: SGHRS, YFSETQ. Trimming cost V 3 bases and J 5 bases; bases outside gene matches: 13. As DNA, the CDR3 is TGCGCCAGCAGCTGGGCGAGGTCAGGGGGCAGGGACGAGCAGTACTTC. Protein: CASSWARSGGRDEQYF. The whole variable domain, remainder taken from reference TRBV5-1 and TRBJ2-7, is KAGVTQTPRYLIKTRGQQVTLSCSPISGHRSVSWYQQTPGQGLQFLFEYFSETQRNKGNFPGRFSGRQFSNSRSEMNVSTLELGDSALYLCASSWARSGGRDEQYFGPGTRLTVT.

The gene calls are TRBV7-9 and TRBJ2-3, with 7 bases matching TRBD2. The CDR3 spans 15 residues. The germline gives CDR1 SEHNR, CDR2 FQNEAQ (reference sequence). V shed 0 bases and J 8 bases; nucleotides not matched to a gene: 8. CDR3 nucleotides: TGTGCCAGCAGCTTAGCCCCGGGACCGGGGGGTACGCAGTATTTT. Translation: CASSLAPGPGGTQYF.

V gene TRBV11-3 combines with J gene TRBJ2-7, with 7 bases aligning to TRBD1. V lost 6 bases to trimming and J lost 0 bases; unmatched junction nucleotides: 8. This CDR3 is built from 15 residues. Looked up from germline, CDR1 is SGHNT and CDR2 is YENEEA. The CDR3 bases are TGTGCCAGCAGTCTGAGGGACAGTACCTCCTACGAGCAGTACTTC. Translating gives CASSLRDSTSYEQYF.

As to this clone: Sequence at one end of the junction differs from germline and may be a read error. This chain links TRBV7-7 with TRBJ2-1, with 7 bases lining up with TRBD2. The germline V gene has CDR1 SSHAT and CDR2 FNYEAQ (reference sequence). This CDR3 is built from 15 residues. Here the CDR3 reads CASSLGGTTHNEQFF. The CDR3 DNA reads TGTGCTAGCAGCTTAGGAGGGACTACGCACAATGAGCAGTTCTTC.

The V call is TRBV11-3, the J call TRBJ2-1; 7 positions agree with TRBD2. The germline V gene has CDR1 SGHNT and CDR2 YENEEA. The CDR3 is made up of 15 amino acids. The junction had 8 bases not matched to a gene; V was cut back by 2 bases and J by 7 bases. CDR3 sequence reads: CASSLYSGILNEQFF. The CDR3 bases are TGTGCCAGCAGCTTATACAGCGGGATATTGAATGAGCAGTTCTTC.

This clone occurred once. The CDR3 DNA follows: TGTGCCAGTAAGGACAGGGAAAACACTGAAGCTTTCTTT. This gives the protein CASKDRENTEAFF. The chain uses TRBV19 and TRBJ1-1; 8 bases match TRBD1. This CDR3 is 13 amino acids long. V was pared by 7 bases and J by 2 bases, with 3 bases of the junction left unmatched. CDR1 LNHDA and CDR2 SQIVND come from the germline V gene (reference sequence).

This clone was seen only once. The chain is built from TRBV19 and TRBJ1-2; D ambiguous. The CDR3 has 14 amino acids. CDR1 is LNHDA, CDR2 SQIVND, per germline (reference sequence). Trimming left V 10 bases short and J 4 bases short, with 19 bases between. The CDR3 DNA sequence: TGTGCCACCACTAGCCCTAGGGTTAGCTATGGCTACACCTTC. Protein sequence: CATTSPRVSYGYTF.

The V and J genes are TRBV28 and TRBJ2-5, with 11 bases fitting TRBD2. From germline, CDR1 is MDHEN and CDR2 SYDVKM. V gave up 4 bases and J gave up 4 bases; unmatched junction bases: 5. The CDR3 contains 15 residues. The CDR3 spells CASSSAGTSGETQYF. The CDR3 nucleotides read TGTGCCAGCAGTTCAGCTGGGACTAGCGGAGAGACCCAGTACTTC.

The chain recombines TRBV10-3 with TRBJ1-1; 8 nucleotides line up with TRBD1. CDR3 length equals 14 residues. CDR1 is ENHRY and CDR2 is SYGVKD in the germline V gene. V dropped 6 bases and J dropped 4; count of bases not matched to a gene: 7. The CDR3 loop reads CAIRFDRGITEAFF. The CDR3 coding sequence is TGTGCCATCAGGTTTGACAGGGGAATCACTGAAGCTTTCTTT.

This clone was seen just once. J is TRBJ1-1 and V is TRBV10-1; 9 bases match TRBD1. This CDR3 is built from 15 residues. Germline values: CDR1 WNHNN, CDR2 SYGVQD (reference sequence). Germline trimming cut 3 bases from V and 5 bases from J; bases unmatched to any gene: 7. The CDR3 DNA is TGCGCCAGCAGTGATCGCCGGGACAGGGTGACTGAAGCTTTCTTT. Translating gives CASSDRRDRVTEAFF.

The chain carries TRBV30 and TRBJ1-5; D is perhaps TRBD1 (6 bases). In germline, CDR1 is GTSNPN, CDR2 SVGIG (reference sequence). Trimming took off 1 base at V and 5 bases at J, with 12 bases between the two ends. This CDR3 contains 14 residues. The DNA for the CDR3 is TGTGCCTGGAGTGCAGGGGCACTCGATCAGCCCCAGCATTTT. Translating gives CAWSAGALDQPQHF.